This T cell receptor beta chain was profiled in a study of CD8+ T cells in alopecia areata. Study in general: Tofacitinib therapy lasting 6 to 18 months was followed by 6 months off drug.

Germline lookup yields CDR1 MNHEY and CDR2 SMNVEV (reference sequence). The length of the CDR3 is 14 residues. Between the trimmed V and J ends, which lost 5 bases and 4 bases, there was a span of 14 bases. Extraction of RNA preceded its reverse transcription into cDNA, which served as the sequencing template. Clones were sequenced by immunoSEQ multiplex PCR, and TCRdb holds only the in-frame ones, with some missing. The sample holds about 200,000 clones; approximately 56% are singletons and the top ten take approximately 3.4%. Study-level results: Scalp data also include sequences from resident alphabeta T cells of normal skin.

Treatment reported: oral pan-JAK inhibitor, 5-10 mg twice daily. The count of this clone is one. Its target is unknown. The specimen was CD4+ T cells sorted from blood, collected at week 4, from a patient treated with tofacitinib. V gene TRBV27 combines with J gene TRBJ1-2; TRBD1 might be the D (5 bases). The sequence was collected from a human donor with alopecia areata. CDR3 sequence (DNA): TGTGCCAGCAGTCCAGGGAACGCGTTCTATGGCTACACCTTC. Its protein product is CASSPGNAFYGYTF.